Listed below are T cell receptor beta chains from one sample, sequenced in a study of T-cell memory formation after mild COVID-19. One entry per CDR3 protein results from TCRdb running MiXCR on the 5' RACE reads. The table includes about 350,000 distinct CDR3 sequences, roughly an eighth detected once. The sample was PBMCs or a T cell subset sorted from them (not recorded which). The receptors derive from a man younger than 30 who had mild COVID-19 (a few samples of this study predate the infection). Cell type and time point are not known. Both conserved end residues are part of each CDR3. A D gene is named only where the DNA matches it firmly. Where a row states a size, it is once, few, many or the class of an expanded clone; other rows omit it.

D gene: TRBD1; J gene: TRBJ2-3; clone size: few; V gene: TRBV20-1; CDR3 protein: CSAPGQGFRDTQYF; CDR3 DNA: TGCAGTGCACCGGGACAGGGTTTTCGAGATACGCAGTATTTT
D gene: TRBD2; J gene: TRBJ2-3; clone size: .; V gene: TRBV6-4; CDR3 protein: CASQTSGVTDTQYF; CDR3 DNA: TGTGCCAGTCAGACTAGCGGGGTGACAGATACGCAGTATTTT
D gene: .; J gene: TRBJ2-3; clone size: few; V gene: TRBV20-1; CDR3 protein: CSGRPATDTQYF; CDR3 DNA: TGCAGTGGTCGCCCAGCCACAGATACGCAGTATTTT
D gene: .; J gene: TRBJ1-1; clone size: few; V gene: TRBV12-3/TRBV12-4; CDR3 protein: CASSSEKNTEAFF; CDR3 DNA: TGTGCCAGCAGTTCAGAGAAGAACACTGAAGCTTTCTTT
D gene: .; J gene: TRBJ2-1; clone size: many; V gene: TRBV7-6; CDR3 protein: CASSLGSHGRYEQFF; CDR3 DNA: TGTGCCAGCAGCTTAGGAAGTCATGGACGCTATGAGCAGTTCTTC
D gene: .; J gene: TRBJ1-1; clone size: .; V gene: TRBV5-1; CDR3 protein: CASSLFSQDTEAFF; CDR3 DNA: TGCGCCAGCAGCTTGTTTTCGCAGGACACTGAAGCTTTCTTT
D gene: .; J gene: TRBJ2-7; clone size: .; V gene: TRBV11-2; CDR3 protein: CASSHRFGDYEQYF; CDR3 DNA: TGTGCCAGCAGTCACAGGTTTGGGGACTACGAGCAGTACTTC
D gene: .; J gene: TRBJ2-2; clone size: few; V gene: TRBV19; CDR3 protein: CAGSIVPTGELFF; CDR3 DNA: TGTGCCGGTAGTATCGTCCCGACCGGGGAGCTGTTTTTT
D gene: .; J gene: TRBJ2-7; clone size: few; V gene: TRBV29-1; CDR3 protein: CSVARTSYEQYF; CDR3 DNA: TGCAGCGTTGCAAGGACTTCCTACGAGCAGTACTTC
D gene: TRBD1; J gene: TRBJ2-5; clone size: .; V gene: TRBV12-3/TRBV12-4; CDR3 protein: CASKLGTGGRWETQYF; CDR3 DNA: TGTGCCAGCAAACTCGGGACAGGGGGTAGATGGGAGACCCAGTACTTC
D gene: .; J gene: TRBJ2-1; clone size: few; V gene: TRBV29-1; CDR3 protein: CSFTGDNNEQFF; CDR3 DNA: TGCAGCTTCACCGGGGATAACAATGAGCAGTTCTTC
D gene: TRBD1; J gene: TRBJ2-5; clone size: .; V gene: TRBV5-1; CDR3 protein: CASSGGPTGTGGGETQYF; CDR3 DNA: TGCGCCAGCAGCGGGGGCCCGACCGGGACAGGCGGTGGAGAGACCCAGTACTTC
D gene: .; J gene: TRBJ2-3; clone size: many; V gene: TRBV7-2; CDR3 protein: CASSSGTGVWAQYF; CDR3 DNA: TGTGCCAGCAGCTCCGGGACTGGGGTCTGGGCGCAGTATTTT
D gene: .; J gene: TRBJ2-3; clone size: .; V gene: TRBV5-1; CDR3 protein: CASSLAPASSTDTQYF; CDR3 DNA: TGCGCCAGCAGCTTGGCCCCAGCAAGTAGCACAGATACGCAGTATTTT
D gene: .; J gene: TRBJ2-6; clone size: many; V gene: TRBV3-1; CDR3 protein: CASSRISGANVLTF; CDR3 DNA: TGTGCCAGCAGCAGGATCTCTGGGGCCAACGTCCTGACTTTC
D gene: .; J gene: TRBJ2-5; clone size: .; V gene: TRBV7-9; CDR3 protein: CASRGGTETQYF; CDR3 DNA: TGTGCCAGCCGAGGAGGTACAGAGACCCAGTACTTC
D gene: TRBD1; J gene: TRBJ2-5; clone size: few; V gene: TRBV5-1; CDR3 protein: CASSPIARGWETQYF; CDR3 DNA: TGCGCCAGCAGCCCCATCGCCAGGGGGTGGGAGACCCAGTACTTC
D gene: .; J gene: TRBJ2-5; clone size: many; V gene: TRBV29-1; CDR3 protein: CSVDPSGETQYF; CDR3 DNA: TGCAGCGTTGACCCCTCAGGAGAGACCCAGTACTTC
D gene: .; J gene: TRBJ2-7; clone size: few; V gene: TRBV19; CDR3 protein: CASSRRGEQYF; CDR3 DNA: TGTGCCAGTAGTCGACGGGGCGAGCAGTACTTC
D gene: .; J gene: TRBJ2-2; clone size: .; V gene: TRBV24-1; CDR3 protein: CATRSGANTGELFF; CDR3 DNA: TGTGCCACCAGGAGCGGCGCGAACACCGGGGAGCTGTTTTTT
D gene: .; J gene: TRBJ1-5; clone size: .; V gene: TRBV6-2/TRBV6-3; CDR3 protein: CASSYSGEQPQHF; CDR3 DNA: TGTGCCAGCAGTTACTCTGGGGAACAGCCCCAGCATTTT
D gene: TRBD2; J gene: TRBJ2-7; clone size: .; V gene: TRBV2; CDR3 protein: CASRAGGPYEQYF; CDR3 DNA: TGTGCCAGCAGGGCGGGGGGACCCTACGAGCAGTACTTC
D gene: .; J gene: TRBJ2-2; clone size: few; V gene: TRBV20-1; CDR3 protein: CSAGSRVAGELFF; CDR3 DNA: TGCAGTGCTGGCTCCCGGGTAGCCGGGGAGCTGTTTTTT
D gene: .; J gene: TRBJ1-5; clone size: few; V gene: TRBV12-3/TRBV12-4; CDR3 protein: CASSSQDGGPQHF; CDR3 DNA: TGTGCCAGCAGTTCCCAGGACGGTGGGCCCCAGCATTTT
D gene: TRBD2; J gene: TRBJ2-1; clone size: many; V gene: TRBV4-1; CDR3 protein: CASSPNPGLAGDEQFF; CDR3 DNA: TGCGCCAGCAGCCCCAATCCAGGCCTAGCGGGCGATGAGCAGTTCTTC
D gene: TRBD1; J gene: TRBJ1-1; clone size: .; V gene: TRBV6-6; CDR3 protein: CASSKTTGGWDTEAFF; CDR3 DNA: TGTGCCAGCAGTAAGACGACAGGGGGGTGGGACACTGAAGCTTTCTTT
D gene: .; J gene: TRBJ2-7; clone size: few; V gene: TRBV6-6; CDR3 protein: CASSPRTETYEQYF; CDR3 DNA: TGTGCCAGCAGTCCCCGGACAGAAACCTACGAGCAGTACTTC
D gene: TRBD2; J gene: TRBJ2-5; clone size: .; V gene: TRBV29-1; CDR3 protein: CSVGRGANQETQYF; CDR3 DNA: TGCAGCGTTGGGCGGGGGGCGAACCAAGAGACCCAGTACTTC
D gene: .; J gene: TRBJ1-2; clone size: .; V gene: TRBV6-2/TRBV6-3; CDR3 protein: CASSYGGGNNYGYTF; CDR3 DNA: TGTGCCAGCAGTTACGGCGGGGGCAATAACTATGGCTACACCTTC
D gene: .; J gene: TRBJ2-3; clone size: few; V gene: TRBV14; CDR3 protein: CASSTGNRDTQYF; CDR3 DNA: TGTGCCAGCAGTACAGGGAATAGAGATACGCAGTATTTT
D gene: .; J gene: TRBJ2-2; clone size: once; V gene: TRBV7-2; CDR3 protein: CASTSETETGELFF; CDR3 DNA: TGTGCCAGCACCAGTGAGACGGAAACCGGGGAGCTGTTTTTT
D gene: .; J gene: TRBJ2-5; clone size: .; V gene: TRBV15; CDR3 protein: CATSRDRGATETQYF; CDR3 DNA: TGTGCCACCAGCAGAGACCGGGGAGCCACAGAGACCCAGTACTTC
D gene: .; J gene: TRBJ1-6; clone size: few; V gene: TRBV5-1; CDR3 protein: CASSSASRGDSPLHF; CDR3 DNA: TGCGCCAGCAGCTCGGCAAGTCGGGGGGATTCACCCCTCCACTTT
D gene: TRBD2; J gene: TRBJ2-7; clone size: .; V gene: TRBV7-9; CDR3 protein: CASSLAGGRFAYEQYF; CDR3 DNA: TGTGCCAGCAGCTTAGCAGGCGGGAGGTTTGCCTACGAGCAGTACTTC
D gene: TRBD2; J gene: TRBJ2-1; clone size: .; V gene: TRBV10-1; CDR3 protein: CASSAWSGGANHEQFF; CDR3 DNA: TGCGCCAGCAGTGCCTGGTCGGGGGGGGCCAATCATGAGCAGTTCTTC
D gene: .; J gene: TRBJ2-4; clone size: .; V gene: TRBV7-8; CDR3 protein: CASSSGRAAKNIQYF; CDR3 DNA: TGTGCCAGCAGCTCCGGTAGGGCCGCCAAAAACATTCAGTACTTC
D gene: TRBD1; J gene: TRBJ2-1; clone size: .; V gene: TRBV11-2; CDR3 protein: CASSTNRGSYNEQFF; CDR3 DNA: TGTGCCAGCAGCACCAACAGGGGGTCCTACAATGAGCAGTTCTTC
D gene: .; J gene: TRBJ1-1; clone size: .; V gene: TRBV11-2; CDR3 protein: CASSSWGIAEAFF; CDR3 DNA: TGTGCCAGCAGCTCCTGGGGGATCGCTGAAGCTTTCTTT
D gene: .; J gene: TRBJ2-5; clone size: .; V gene: TRBV29-1; CDR3 protein: CSVGVFGSRTETQYF; CDR3 DNA: TGCAGCGTTGGGGTCTTTGGCTCCCGAACAGAGACCCAGTACTTC
D gene: TRBD1; J gene: TRBJ1-1; clone size: few; V gene: TRBV6-2/TRBV6-3; CDR3 protein: CASSYPIRDRRNTEAFF; CDR3 DNA: TGTGCCAGCAGTTACCCAATCCGGGACAGGAGGAACACTGAAGCTTTCTTT
D gene: .; J gene: TRBJ1-1; clone size: .; V gene: TRBV29-1; CDR3 protein: CSVVLQLNTEAFF; CDR3 DNA: TGCAGCGTTGTTCTCCAGCTTAACACTGAAGCTTTCTTT
D gene: .; J gene: TRBJ1-6; clone size: .; V gene: TRBV9; CDR3 protein: CASSSQGNPNSPLHF; CDR3 DNA: TGTGCCAGCAGCTCCCAGGGGAATCCGAATTCACCCCTCCACTTT
D gene: .; J gene: TRBJ2-3; clone size: .; V gene: TRBV5-1; CDR3 protein: CASRDGGGADTQYF; CDR3 DNA: TGCGCCAGCAGGGACGGGGGAGGCGCAGATACGCAGTATTTT
D gene: .; J gene: TRBJ2-3; clone size: .; V gene: TRBV29-1; CDR3 protein: CSVERASYPTDTQYF; CDR3 DNA: TGCAGCGTTGAAAGGGCCAGTTACCCCACAGATACGCAGTATTTT
D gene: TRBD2; J gene: TRBJ2-3; clone size: .; V gene: TRBV6-4; CDR3 protein: CASSATGGGATDTQYF; CDR3 DNA: TGTGCCAGCAGTGCGACCGGCGGGGGGGCCACAGATACGCAGTATTTT
D gene: .; J gene: TRBJ1-6; clone size: .; V gene: TRBV27; CDR3 protein: CASSPLAPRDSPLHF; CDR3 DNA: TGTGCCAGCAGTCCCTTAGCCCCTAGGGATTCACCCCTCCACTTT
D gene: .; J gene: TRBJ1-2; clone size: .; V gene: TRBV6-2/TRBV6-3; CDR3 protein: CASSPRLSYGYTF; CDR3 DNA: TGTGCCAGCAGTCCGCGCCTGTCTTATGGCTACACCTTC
D gene: .; J gene: TRBJ1-2; clone size: .; V gene: TRBV6-5; CDR3 protein: CASSYSPVNYGYTF; CDR3 DNA: TGTGCCAGCAGTTACTCGCCAGTTAACTATGGCTACACCTTC
D gene: TRBD2; J gene: TRBJ2-1; clone size: .; V gene: TRBV18; CDR3 protein: CASSGAGVNFEQFF; CDR3 DNA: TGTGCCAGCTCAGGAGCGGGGGTAAACTTTGAGCAGTTCTTC
D gene: .; J gene: TRBJ2-5; clone size: .; V gene: TRBV15; CDR3 protein: CATSRPTGETQYF; CDR3 DNA: TGTGCCACCAGCAGACCAACGGGGGAGACCCAGTACTTC
D gene: TRBD2; J gene: TRBJ2-5; clone size: .; V gene: TRBV7-9; CDR3 protein: CASSLAGASGQETQYF; CDR3 DNA: TGTGCCAGCAGCTTAGCCGGGGCTAGCGGCCAAGAGACCCAGTACTTC
D gene: .; J gene: TRBJ1-6; clone size: few; V gene: TRBV5-1; CDR3 protein: CASSLAAGENSPLHF; CDR3 DNA: TGCGCCAGCAGCTTGGCCGCAGGGGAGAATTCACCCCTCCACTTT
D gene: TRBD2; J gene: TRBJ2-5; clone size: .; V gene: TRBV7-2; CDR3 protein: CASKRGGAGETQYF; CDR3 DNA: TGTGCCAGCAAGCGCGGGGGGGCCGGGGAGACCCAGTACTTC
D gene: TRBD1; J gene: TRBJ2-5; clone size: .; V gene: TRBV7-9; CDR3 protein: CASSLTGGVETQYF; CDR3 DNA: TGTGCCAGCAGCTTGACAGGGGGCGTGGAGACCCAGTACTTC
D gene: .; J gene: TRBJ2-1; clone size: .; V gene: TRBV6-5; CDR3 protein: CASSYIQGDNEQFF; CDR3 DNA: TGTGCCAGCAGTTACATACAGGGAGACAATGAGCAGTTCTTC
D gene: .; J gene: TRBJ1-5; clone size: .; V gene: TRBV4-1; CDR3 protein: CASSPRDGGNQPQHF; CDR3 DNA: TGCGCCAGCAGCCCACGGGACGGTGGAAATCAGCCCCAGCATTTT
D gene: .; J gene: TRBJ2-1; clone size: .; V gene: TRBV7-2; CDR3 protein: CASSILAGNEQFF; CDR3 DNA: TGTGCCAGCAGTATACTAGCCGGCAATGAGCAGTTCTTC
D gene: .; J gene: TRBJ2-7; clone size: .; V gene: TRBV5-1; CDR3 protein: CASSSNPGTYYEQYF; CDR3 DNA: TGCGCCAGCAGCTCCAACCCGGGAACCTACTACGAGCAGTACTTC
D gene: TRBD2; J gene: TRBJ2-5; clone size: few; V gene: TRBV20-1; CDR3 protein: CKPSGGAGETQYF; CDR3 DNA: TGCAAACCTAGCGGGGGGGCCGGGGAGACCCAGTACTTC